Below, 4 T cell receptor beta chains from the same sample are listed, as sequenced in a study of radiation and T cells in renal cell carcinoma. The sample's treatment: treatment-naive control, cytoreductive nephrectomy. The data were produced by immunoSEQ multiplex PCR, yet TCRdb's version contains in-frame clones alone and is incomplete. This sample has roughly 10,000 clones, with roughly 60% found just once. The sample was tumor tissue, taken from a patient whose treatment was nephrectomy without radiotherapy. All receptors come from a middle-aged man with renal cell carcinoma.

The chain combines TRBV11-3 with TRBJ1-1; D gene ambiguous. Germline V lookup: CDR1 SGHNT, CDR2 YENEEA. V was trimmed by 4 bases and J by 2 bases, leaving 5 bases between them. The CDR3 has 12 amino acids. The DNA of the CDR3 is TGTGCCAGCAGCTCCCCCAACACTGAAGCTTTCTTT. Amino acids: CASSSPNTEAFF. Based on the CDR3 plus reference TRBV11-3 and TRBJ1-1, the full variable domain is EAGVVQSPRYKIIEKKQPVAFWCNPISGHNTLYWYLQNLGQGPELLIRYENEEAVDDSQLPKDRFSAERLKGVDSTLKIQPAELGDSAVYLCASSSPNTEAFFGQGTRLTVV.

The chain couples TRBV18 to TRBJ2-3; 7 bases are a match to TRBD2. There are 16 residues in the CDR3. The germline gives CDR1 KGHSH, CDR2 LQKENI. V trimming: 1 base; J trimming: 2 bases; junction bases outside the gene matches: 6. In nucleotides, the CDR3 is TGTGCCAGCTCACCACTGGTTGCGGGGGACACAGATACGCAGTATTTT. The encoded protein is CASSPLVAGDTDTQYF.

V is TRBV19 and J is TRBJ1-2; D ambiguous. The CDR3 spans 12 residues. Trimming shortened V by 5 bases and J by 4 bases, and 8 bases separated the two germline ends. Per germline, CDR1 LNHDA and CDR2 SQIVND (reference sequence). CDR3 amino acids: CASSFGTYGYTF. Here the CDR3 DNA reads TGTGCCAGTAGTTTCGGTACCTATGGCTACACCTTC. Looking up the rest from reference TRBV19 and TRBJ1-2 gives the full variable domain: DGGITQSPKYLFRKEGQNVTLSCEQNLNHDAMYWYRQDPGQGLRLIYYSQIVNDFQKGDIAEGYSVSREKKESFPLTVTSAQKNPTAFYLCASSFGTYGYTFGSGTRLTVV.

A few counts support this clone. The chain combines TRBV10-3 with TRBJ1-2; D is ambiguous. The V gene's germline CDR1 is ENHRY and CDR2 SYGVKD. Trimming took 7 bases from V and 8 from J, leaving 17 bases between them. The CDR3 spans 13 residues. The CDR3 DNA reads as TGTGCCATCACCCCGGAAGTCTACCAGGGCTACACCTTC. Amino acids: CAITPEVYQGYTF.